This T cell receptor beta chain comes out of a study of beta chain features in type 1 diabetes. For the study at large: There were approximately 100,000,000 sorted cells examined across all samples.

This clone was recorded a few times. Isolated RNA was reverse transcribed in full, so expressed TCRB transcripts were sequenced. The table came from immunoSEQ multiplex PCR; TCRdb's copy has only in-frame clones and leaves some out. The sample has a few hundred thousand clones; 25% to 30% are singletons. J was trimmed by 6 bases and V by 4 bases; bases with no gene match: 6. From germline, CDR1 is SNHLY and CDR2 FYNNEI. CDR3 length: 14 residues. The receptor comes from a man between 25 and 39 years old in good health. This sequence joins TRBV2 and TRBJ1-2; 9 bases map to TRBD1. The sequenced material came from central memory CD4+ T cells from blood. The CDR3 DNA reads TGTGCCAGCAGTGCCTGGACAGGGGAGCATGGCTACACCTTC. This codes for CASSAWTGEHGYTF.